This TCR beta chain appears in the sequencing data of a study of T cell changes during pregnancy in multiple sclerosis. Germline values: CDR1 SGDLS, CDR2 YYNGEE. Unmatched junction bases numbered 7, after V lost 3 bases and J lost 0 bases. There are 18 residues in the CDR3. Profiled with immunoSEQ multiplex PCR; TCRdb holds only in-frame clones, not every one. The sample has fewer than 110,000 clones; around 94% are singletons. This chain connects TRBV9 to TRBJ2-1; TRBD2 matches 12 bases. The source of this sequence is a female donor with multiple sclerosis, enrolled in a pregnancy study. The sample was peripheral blood, taken after pregnancy. The CDR3 bases are TGTGCCAGCAGCGGGGGACTAGCGGGCGGTAGCTCCTACAATGAGCAGTTCTTC. It translates to CASSGGLAGGSSYNEQFF.